This T cell receptor beta chain was observed in a study of blood T cell repertoires in COVID-19. Per the germline V gene, CDR1 is SNHLY and CDR2 is FYNNEI. Trimming shortened V by 2 bases and J by 9 bases, and 17 bases separated the two germline ends. The CDR3 runs to 15 residues. The table lists this clone with a count of one. Assay: immunoSEQ multiplex PCR; the TCRdb copy retains only in-frame clones and omits some. The sample carries 100,000 to 150,000 clones, over 60% recorded once. The chain is built from TRBV2 and TRBJ2-1; weak D call: TRBD2 (6 bases). Sequencing input: peripheral blood. The sequence came from a woman between 65 and 79 years old with acute or convalescent COVID-19. As DNA, the CDR3 is TGTGCCAGCAGTGAACGCCCTTTGGAGGGCGGTGAGCAGTTCTTC. It is translated as CASSERPLEGGEQFF. The variable domain in full, completed from reference TRBV2 and TRBJ2-1, reads EPEVTQTPSHQVTQMGQEVILRCVPISNHLYFYWYRQILGQKVEFLVSFYNNEISEKSEIFDDQFSVERPDGSNFTLKIRSTKLEDSAMYFCASSERPLEGGEQFFGPGTRLTVL.